The T cell receptor beta chain under discussion was sequenced for a study of CD8+CD57+ T cells in acquired aplastic anemia. Study background: When averaged, DNA from sorted CD4+ and CD8+ cells came to 3.2 ug. Healthy donor CD4+ cell samples had a mean of roughly 10 million reads.

The CDR3 consists of 12 residues. Between the trimmed V and J ends, which lost 4 bases and 5 bases, there was a span of 8 bases. Germline V gene data show CDR1 as LNHNV and CDR2 as YYDKDF (reference sequence). This clonotype was seen a handful of times. For CDR3 and TCR beta VDJ profiling, genomic DNA was the template used. TCRdb used MiXCR to reprocess the reads, holding one entry per CDR3 protein. The table lists about 130,000 distinct CDR3 sequences, around 50% of them singletons. The V and J genes are TRBV15 and TRBJ1-1, with D uncertain. Sequences were obtained from sorted CD4+, CD8+, or CD8+CD57+ T cells (not recorded which) from PBMCs. This TCR was recovered from a human donor in good health, serving as a control. The DNA for the CDR3 is TGTGCCACCAGCATACGAGGGACTGAAGCTTTCTTT. Encoded protein: CATSIRGTEAFF.